This is a list of T cell receptor beta chains from one sample in a study of regulatory T cells in long-lasting Graves disease. MiXCR, applied by TCRdb to the multiplex PCR reads, yields one record per CDR3 protein. The sample shows 300,000 to 500,000 distinct CDR3 sequences, under 25% of them seen only once. The specimen was peripheral blood mononuclear cells (PBMCs), collected when the disease was refractory, from a patient treated with antithyroid drugs. The receptors originated from a female donor with Graves disease. Both conserved end residues are part of each CDR3. D genes are given only for firm matches.

V gene: TRBV27
J gene: TRBJ1-5
D gene: NA
CDR3 protein: CASSPRRGGAGNQPQHF

V gene: TRBV7-2
J gene: TRBJ2-2
D gene: TRBD2
CDR3 protein: CASSSGTSTGELFF

V gene: TRBV2
J gene: TRBJ2-7
D gene: TRBD2
CDR3 protein: CASSKTSGVTNERYF

V gene: TRBV29-1
J gene: TRBJ2-5
D gene: NA
CDR3 protein: CSSVAAQETQYF

V gene: TRBV5-6
J gene: TRBJ2-7
D gene: TRBD2
CDR3 protein: CASSRWTRGLYEQYF

V gene: TRBV30
J gene: TRBJ1-6
D gene: NA
CDR3 protein: CAWSPLDRNNSPLHF

V gene: TRBV6-1
J gene: TRBJ1-2
D gene: NA
CDR3 protein: CASSKGGANYGYTF

V gene: TRBV2
J gene: TRBJ1-3
D gene: NA
CDR3 protein: CASSEWGSGNTIYF

V gene: TRBV29-1
J gene: TRBJ1-1
D gene: NA
CDR3 protein: CSVRGAWGLNTEAFF

V gene: TRBV6-2/TRBV6-3
J gene: TRBJ2-7
D gene: NA
CDR3 protein: CASSGGTVRYEQYF

V gene: TRBV25-1
J gene: TRBJ1-3
D gene: NA
CDR3 protein: CASSDGPSGLKRNTIYF

V gene: TRBV12-3/TRBV12-4
J gene: TRBJ2-7
D gene: NA
CDR3 protein: CASTLDPGPYEQYF

V gene: TRBV19
J gene: TRBJ1-5
D gene: NA
CDR3 protein: CASSAAGGNQPQHF

V gene: TRBV2
J gene: TRBJ2-5
D gene: TRBD2
CDR3 protein: CASRVGSGSWVETQYF

V gene: TRBV11-2
J gene: TRBJ2-7
D gene: TRBD1
CDR3 protein: CASSSGWRTGRPYEQYF

V gene: TRBV30
J gene: TRBJ1-1
D gene: NA
CDR3 protein: CAWSVTRGTEAFF

V gene: TRBV5-4
J gene: TRBJ2-7
D gene: NA
CDR3 protein: CASSLGGIEQYF

V gene: TRBV29-1
J gene: TRBJ2-5
D gene: NA
CDR3 protein: CSVGPQETQYF

V gene: TRBV29-1
J gene: TRBJ2-6
D gene: NA
CDR3 protein: CSVEEVSSGANVLTF

V gene: TRBV11-1
J gene: TRBJ1-2
D gene: TRBD1
CDR3 protein: CASSPGDRVEDYGYTF

V gene: TRBV24-1
J gene: TRBJ2-3
D gene: NA
CDR3 protein: CATSDSRTQGTQYF

V gene: TRBV28
J gene: TRBJ1-2
D gene: NA
CDR3 protein: CASSPIANFYGYTF

V gene: TRBV6-9
J gene: TRBJ2-7
D gene: NA
CDR3 protein: CASSYSLGHDYEQYF

V gene: TRBV7-2
J gene: TRBJ1-5
D gene: NA
CDR3 protein: CASSLDPDQPQHF

V gene: TRBV27
J gene: TRBJ1-4
D gene: NA
CDR3 protein: CASSRGIGKLFF

V gene: TRBV19
J gene: TRBJ1-6
D gene: NA
CDR3 protein: CASSSRSSYNSPLHF

V gene: TRBV28
J gene: TRBJ2-5
D gene: NA
CDR3 protein: CASSPPGQRGLETQYF

V gene: TRBV4-1
J gene: TRBJ2-5
D gene: NA
CDR3 protein: CASSQDVGFPQYF

V gene: TRBV20-1
J gene: TRBJ2-1
D gene: TRBD2
CDR3 protein: CSATGTSGSYNEQFF

V gene: TRBV7-2
J gene: TRBJ2-7
D gene: NA
CDR3 protein: CASSGGPALYEQYF

V gene: TRBV6-1
J gene: TRBJ2-7
D gene: TRBD1
CDR3 protein: CASSKGTAYEQYF

V gene: TRBV3-1
J gene: TRBJ2-2
D gene: NA
CDR3 protein: CASSQDIVWGRDGVDTGELFF

V gene: TRBV5-1
J gene: TRBJ1-2
D gene: NA
CDR3 protein: CASSFSTENYGYTF

V gene: TRBV19
J gene: TRBJ1-1
D gene: NA
CDR3 protein: CASSIVRGLGSEAFF

V gene: TRBV7-2
J gene: TRBJ1-3
D gene: NA
CDR3 protein: CASSLVPPALSGNTIYF

V gene: TRBV14
J gene: TRBJ1-2
D gene: TRBD1
CDR3 protein: CASGQDRRSGYTF

V gene: TRBV30
J gene: TRBJ2-7
D gene: TRBD2
CDR3 protein: CAWTREGSGNEQYF

V gene: TRBV11-3
J gene: TRBJ1-1
D gene: NA
CDR3 protein: CASSLAPLAEAFF

V gene: TRBV3-1
J gene: TRBJ1-5
D gene: NA
CDR3 protein: CASSQDLNQPQHF